Listed here is a single TCR beta chain. Its binding antigen is unknown. It may be a read error: a sequence one base away is much more abundant. From the cysteine up to the phenylalanine, the CDR3 has a length of 16 residues. This entry keeps only the CDR3 DNA: 48 bases, framed from base 1. The CDR1 and CDR2 encoded by the germline V gene are SGHNT and YENEEA. The junction shows trimming of 5 bases on V and 6 bases on J, and the gene matches do not reach 12 bases of it. Blood RNA was extracted from unsorted whole blood using TRIzol reagent, and germline DNA was obtained with the DNeasy Blood & Tissue kit. At the time of sampling, the patients were treatment-naive and had chronic HBV infection. Around 4 milliliters of peripheral blood were collected into K2EDTA tubes before surgery. The sample comes from a study of tumor-infiltrating lymphocytes in primary liver carcinoma (dated by TCRdb to 2016 to 2017). In terms of the full investigation: About 5 patients with histopathologically diagnosed primary liver carcinoma underwent surgical resection in China between November 2015 and 2016. Reproducibility between technical replicate repertoires was high, with correlation coefficients above 0.95 and mean shared-clone rates about 0.91. Of the five patients, three men and two women aged 30 to 69 years, four had hepatocellular carcinoma and one had combined HCC and intrahepatic cholangiocarcinoma. A total of some 35 specimens from 5 patients underwent TCRbeta repertoire sequencing, comprising around 25 tumor regions, 5 adjacent noncancerous liver tissues and 5 peripheral blood samples. Across five regions of each liver tumor, along with adjacent normal tissue and blood, the study brought together TCRbeta repertoire sequencing, expression microarrays and whole-exome sequencing. The five patients had tumors staged T1-T3 N0M0, with maximum diameters ranging from about 4 to 11 cm. Samples yielded roughly 3.65 to 7.13 million productive TCRbeta reads; read depth did not differ significantly between tissue types.

What the research found in general, with its limitations: Because sequencing covered only the TCR beta chain and unpaired alpha chains were not captured, true repertoire diversity is likely underestimated. The study included only a few patients, and the authors note findings should be validated in a larger study. Pairs of tumor regions showed greater repertoire overlap (mean roughly 35%) than tumor-adjacent pairs (roughly 17%) or tumor-blood pairs (roughly 14%), which is consistent with antigen-driven expansion. The top 250 clones made up a significantly larger repertoire fraction in tumors than in blood (p = 0.039). Bulk unsorted samples precluded comparing CD4+ and CD8+ T cell repertoires.

Using a constant-region primer and ProtoScript II reverse transcriptase, TCRbeta-specific cDNA was reverse-transcribed from around 500 ng total RNA. TCRbeta libraries were built with three nested multiplex PCR rounds, a slightly modified ARM-PCR procedure. Multiplex TRBV1-TRBV30 forward primers and a Cbeta reverse primer were used in the first two PCR rounds, each of which was run for approximately 9 cycles. Sample barcodes and Illumina adapters were attached in a final 25-cycle PCR using Deep VentR polymerase. Before sequencing, amplicons between 200 and 500 bp were purified from gel using a QIAquick gel extraction kit. The TCRbeta amplicons were sequenced with 250-bp paired-end reads on an Illumina HiSeq 2500. Under the source paper's analysis protocol: To recover full CDR3 sequences, reads were quality-trimmed using Trimmomatic v0.33 and paired reads were then merged using FLASH v1.2.11. V, D and J germline segments were assigned to the rearranged TCRbeta sequences by MiGEC v1.2.1b. VDJtools v1.0.0 computed clonotype statistics and Shannon-Wiener diversity indices. To reduce sampling bias, subsequent analyses other than the diversity analysis used only the 250 most abundant clonotypes in each sample. TCRdb redid the processing of the public reads, applying fastp at Q25 and MiXCR, and retained in-frame beta chains. Rows merge per CDR3 protein into single entries with the most common DNA and genes. The V and J calls reflect TCRdb's pipeline rather than the authors' work. Within this sample are more than 150,000 distinct CDR3 sequences, with 50% to 75% of them counted one time only. The ten biggest clones cover approximately 67% of the sample.

In this chain, TRBV11-3 is recombined with TRBJ2-1; 8 bases in between match TRBD2. This TCR came from a man aged 40-50 years with primary liver carcinoma and hepatitis B virus infection. The sample taken for sequencing was peripheral blood. The CDR3: CASSPRGGTSLNEQFF. At the DNA level, the sequence is TGTGCCAGCAGCCCCCGTGGGGGGACTAGTCTCAATGAGCAGTTCTTC. Here the CDR3 is joined to the reference TRBV11-3 and TRBJ2-1 genes, and the full variable domain is: EAGVVQSPRYKIIEKKQPVAFWCNPISGHNTLYWYLQNLGQGPELLIRYENEEAVDDSQLPKDRFSAERLKGVDSTLKIQPAELGDSAVYLCASSPRGGTSLNEQFFGPGTRLTVL.